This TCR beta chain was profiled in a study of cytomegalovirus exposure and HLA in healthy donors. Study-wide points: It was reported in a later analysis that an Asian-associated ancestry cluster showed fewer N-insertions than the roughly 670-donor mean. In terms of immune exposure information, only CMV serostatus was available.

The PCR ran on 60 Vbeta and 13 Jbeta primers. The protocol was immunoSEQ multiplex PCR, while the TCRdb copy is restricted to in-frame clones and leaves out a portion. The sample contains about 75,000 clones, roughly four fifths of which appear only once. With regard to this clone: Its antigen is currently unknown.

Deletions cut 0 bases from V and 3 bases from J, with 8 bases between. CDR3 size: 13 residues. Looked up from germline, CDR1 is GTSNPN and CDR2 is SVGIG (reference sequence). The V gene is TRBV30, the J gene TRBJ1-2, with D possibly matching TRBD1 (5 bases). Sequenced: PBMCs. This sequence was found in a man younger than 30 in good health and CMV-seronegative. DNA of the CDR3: TGTGCCTGGAGTGTAAGCAGGGACTATGGCTACACCTTC. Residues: CAWSVSRDYGYTF.